The 21 T cell receptor beta chains in this list originate from one sample, sequenced in a study of T cells after yellow fever vaccination. TCRdb recomputed calls from the 5' RACE reads with MiXCR, one row per CDR3 protein. The data show 300,000 to 400,000 distinct CDR3 sequences, with about 12% seen just once and roughly 3% held by the top ten. The specimen was CD4+ T cells sorted from PBMCs, collected 15 days after the yellow fever booster vaccination. The receptors come from a man between 18 and 29 years old who received the YFV17D yellow fever vaccine.

This clonotype has a handful of counts. The rearrangement uses TRBV5-1 and TRBJ2-5, with 11 positions matching TRBD1. After removal of 0 bases from V and 10 bases from J, the junction contained 2 bases not matched to a gene. The germline CDR1 and CDR2 sequences are SGHRS and YFSETQ. The CDR3 is 13 amino acids. The DNA for the CDR3 is TGCGCCAGCAGCTTGGGGACAGGGGGCATCCAGTACTTC. Translating gives CASSLGTGGIQYF.

The chain uses TRBV25-1 and TRBJ2-5, with a possible D match to TRBD1 (5 bases). V was trimmed by 3 bases and J by 5 bases, leaving 13 bases between them. This CDR3 spans 14 amino acids. Germline CDR1 reads MGHDK; CDR2 reads SYGVNS. CDR3 protein: CASSDRRAGETQYF. CDR3 sequence (DNA): TGTGCCAGCAGTGACCGCAGGGCTGGGGAGACCCAGTACTTC.

The chain joins TRBV5-4 to TRBJ2-3, with a weak D call TRBD2 (6 bases). The CDR3 totals 15 residues. CDR1 and CDR2 (germline): SGHNT, YYREEE (reference sequence). V was pared by 0 bases and J by 6 bases, with 14 bases between. CDR3 coding DNA: TGTGCCAGCAGCTTGGGTCAGCGGGCGACCGATACGCAGTATTTT. Translation: CASSLGQRATDTQYF.

This clonotype was observed a few times. The chain links TRBV3-1 to TRBJ1-1, with 10 bases identical to TRBD1. CDR1 and CDR2 from the germline V gene are LGHDT and YNNKEL (reference sequence). CDR3 length equals 14 residues. Unmatched junction bases numbered 5, after V lost 2 bases and J lost 8 bases. The CDR3 region is CASSQWDRGSEAFF. In DNA, the CDR3 is TGTGCCAGCAGCCAATGGGACAGGGGATCCGAAGCTTTCTTT.

The chain uses TRBV5-1 and TRBJ2-5, with D unclear. Per the germline V gene, CDR1 is SGHRS and CDR2 is YFSETQ. The CDR3 covers 15 residues. Trimming shortened V by 3 bases and J by 5 bases, and 17 bases separated the two germline ends. CDR3 residues: CASSSRALQGETQYF. The CDR3 DNA is TGCGCCAGCAGCTCCCGGGCCCTACAAGGGGAGACCCAGTACTTC.

For this clonotype: Germline and junction disagree at one end, which may indicate a read error. Here the CDR3 reads CASSLRPGSGNTVYF. CDR3 bases: TGTGCCAGCAGCCTCCGACCGGGGTCCGGAAACACCGTATATTTT. The V call is TRBV14, the J call TRBJ1-3, with unresolved D. CDR3 size: 15 residues. Per the germline V gene, CDR1 is SGHDN and CDR2 is FVKESK.

The V and J genes are TRBV4-3 and TRBJ2-1, with D maybe TRBD1 (6 bases). V lost 1 base and J 5 bases, leaving 12 bases between the germline ends. Germline V gene data show CDR1 as LGHNA and CDR2 as YSLEER. There are 15 residues in the CDR3. CDR3 nucleotide sequence: TGCGCCAGCAGCCAAGTAGGACGGACAGACAATGAGCAGTTCTTC. This sequence encodes CASSQVGRTDNEQFF.

This clonotype showed up just a few times. The chain recombines TRBV6-6 with TRBJ2-1; 8 bases are a match to TRBD2. The length of the CDR3 is 16 residues. J was trimmed by 4 bases and V by 3 bases; bases with no gene match: 8. Germline V gene data show CDR1 as MNHNY and CDR2 as SVGAGI (reference sequence). This CDR3 is CASSYQAGDYYNEQFF. CDR3 bases: TGTGCCAGCAGTTATCAAGCGGGGGACTATTACAATGAGCAGTTCTTC.

The chain joins TRBV9 to TRBJ1-4; D is ambiguous. Trimming removed 1 base from V and 3 bases from J, with 10 bases in between. Germline V gene lookup returns CDR1 SGDLS and CDR2 YYNGEE. The CDR3 contains 15 residues. CDR3 region: CASSVSLQPNEKLFF. The DNA of the CDR3 is TGTGCCAGCAGCGTAAGTCTACAGCCTAATGAAAAACTGTTTTTT.

The chain joins TRBV29-1 to TRBJ2-1; maybe TRBD1 (5 bases). The V and J ends lost 1 base and 3 bases respectively, with 13 bases between them. CDR1 and CDR2 from the germline V gene are SQVTM and ANQGSEA. The CDR3 contains 15 residues. Here the CDR3 reads CSVEAIGRGYNEQFF. In DNA form, the CDR3 reads TGCAGCGTTGAAGCTATTGGAAGGGGCTACAATGAGCAGTTCTTC.

This clonotype showed up just a few times. The chain's CDR3 is CASSQDLRPGGAFF. The CDR3 bases are TGTGCCAGCAGCCAAGATTTGCGGCCTGGAGGGGCTTTCTTT. This sequence joins TRBV3-2 and TRBJ1-1. TRBV3-2 is a pseudogene locus. The CDR3 totals 14 residues.

This clonotype was counted a few times. The CDR3 sequence is CASSRSRPGQGALGYTF. Written as DNA, the CDR3 is TGTGCCAGCAGTCGCAGTCGTCCGGGACAGGGGGCGTTGGGCTACACCTTC. This sequence joins TRBV7-2 and TRBJ1-2; 12 nucleotides align to TRBD1. The CDR3 loop spans 17 amino acids. The germline CDR1 and CDR2 sequences are SGHTA and FQGNSA. V lost 6 bases and J lost 8; bases outside the gene matches: 16.

The chain joins TRBV5-6 to TRBJ2-2, with 7 bases lining up with TRBD1. V was clipped by 2 bases and J by 2 bases; unmatched bases: 6. The CDR3 is made up of 16 amino acids. Germline V lookup: CDR1 SGHDT, CDR2 YYEEEE. For the CDR3, the DNA is TGTGCCAGCAGCTTTATTGACAGGGACAACACCGGGGAGCTGTTTTTT. Protein product: CASSFIDRDNTGELFF.

This clonotype was detected many times. This chain links TRBV29-1 with TRBJ2-7; tentative D call: TRBD2 (5 bases). V was pared by 3 bases and J by 7 bases, with 10 bases between. This CDR3 is 11 amino acids long. The germline gives CDR1 SQVTM, CDR2 ANQGSEA. For the CDR3, the DNA is TGCAGCGTTGACGGGCGGGCAGAGCAGTACTTC. Translating it yields CSVDGRAEQYF.

This clonotype was seen repeatedly, ten times or more. V and J are TRBV4-3 and TRBJ2-1, with unresolved D. CDR1 and CDR2 from the germline V gene are LGHNA and YSLEER. The CDR3 totals 14 residues. V shed 0 bases and J shed 10 bases, with 13 bases lying between them. The CDR3 is CASSQDKGAAEQFF. The DNA of the CDR3 is TGCGCCAGCAGCCAAGATAAAGGCGCGGCCGAGCAGTTCTTC.

This chain links TRBV20-1 with TRBJ2-5; 8 bases align to TRBD1. With V trimmed by 3 bases and J by 7 bases, 16 bases remained unmatched. The CDR3 loop spans 16 amino acids. Germline loops: CDR1 DFQATT, CDR2 SNEGSKA (reference sequence). The chain's CDR3 is CSARTGAAQVTGTQYF. The CDR3 nucleotides read TGCAGTGCTAGGACAGGGGCCGCTCAAGTAACAGGGACCCAGTACTTC.

The chain links TRBV12-3 or TRBV12-4 to TRBJ1-5; D not certain. This CDR3 is 14 amino acids long. The V end was cut by 4 bases, the J end by 4 bases, with 11 bases between. The CDR3: CASSSATANQPQHF. The CDR3 region has the DNA TGTGCCAGCAGTTCTGCCACAGCAAATCAGCCCCAGCATTTT.

This chain links TRBV6-4 with TRBJ2-1, with D possibly being TRBD2 (5 bases). The CDR3 loop spans 13 amino acids. The germline CDR1 and CDR2 sequences are MRHNA and SNTAGT. The V end lost 2 bases, the J end lost 9 bases, and 11 bases lay between the germline ends. CDR3 sequence reads: CASSDVLAGEQFF. CDR3 sequence (DNA): TGTGCCAGCAGTGACGTGCTAGCAGGTGAGCAGTTCTTC.

The J gene is TRBJ2-2, the V gene TRBV7-2; D unresolved. Per germline, CDR1 SGHTA and CDR2 FQGNSA. The CDR3 is made up of 16 amino acids. V shed 3 bases and J shed 2 bases, with 13 bases lying between them. CDR3 sequence (DNA): TGTGCCAGCAGCTTGTTCGGAGTACCAAACACCGGGGAGCTGTTTTTT. Translation gives CASSLFGVPNTGELFF.

This clonotype has at least ten counts. V is TRBV6-5 and J is TRBJ2-5; D gene ambiguous. V lost 4 bases, J lost 5 bases, and 17 bases lay in between. The germline gives CDR1 MNHEY, CDR2 SVGAGI. The CDR3 sequence is 15 residues long. CDR3 nucleotide sequence: TGTGCCAGCAGTTCCCAATGGTCTTCGGCGGAGACCCAGTACTTC. Amino acids: CASSSQWSSAETQYF.

Only a few counts were recorded for this clonotype. The CDR3 region has the DNA TGCGCCAGCAGCCGCCTCCCTCCCGGGGAGCTGTTTTTT. Its protein product is CASSRLPPGELFF. The chain employs TRBV4-3 and TRBJ2-2, with D uncertain. V lost 4 bases, J lost 6 bases, and 9 bases lay in between. CDR3 length: 13 residues. Germline loops: CDR1 LGHNA, CDR2 YSLEER.